Listed below are T cell receptor beta chains from one sample, sequenced in a study of OX40 agonist ivuxolimab in advanced cancers. This table comes from immunoSEQ multiplex PCR, and its TCRdb copy is limited to in-frame clones, with some not included. The profile shows tens of thousands of clones, 75% to 90% of them singletons. The starting material was CD4+ or CD8+ T cells sorted from blood, obtained in a trial of the OX40 agonist ivuxolimab. Receptors originate from an adult with an advanced solid tumor such as melanoma, head and neck, liver or kidney cancer. Each CDR3 is given without its conserved first and last residue. Not all rows give a size; the values are once, few, many and, for expanded clones, a class.

TRBV6-5	TRBJ1-6	NA	ASTETSYNSPLH
TRBV7-9	TRBJ2-3	NA	ASSLDGTSDTDTQY
TRBV10-2	TRBJ1-4	NA	ASSESIIQNEKLF
TRBV6-5	TRBJ2-7	NA	ASSPPGGYEQY
TRBV9	TRBJ2-2	NA	ASSVTERTGVAGELF
TRBV5-1	TRBJ2-3	NA	ASRGQRTTDTQY
TRBV5-1	TRBJ2-3	few	ASSLTGYTDTQY
TRBV6-5	TRBJ2-3	NA	ASSYPGAQY
TRBV19	TRBJ1-5	few	ASTGSGGNQPQH
TRBV7-3	TRBJ1-2	NA	ASSLTGQSYGYT
TRBV28	TRBJ1-6	NA	ASSVGTGYNSPLH
TRBV13	TRBJ1-1	few	ASSPPDRVNTEAF
TRBV28	TRBJ2-3	NA	ASSRSSGTDTQY
TRBV5-1	TRBJ1-5	NA	ASSLGPGEGNQPQH
TRBV18	TRBJ1-1	once	ASSPLSGRGNTEAF
TRBV10-3	TRBJ2-3	NA	AISDYGGANTDTQY
TRBV19	TRBJ1-4	NA	ASRDRGRSNEKLF
TRBV27	TRBJ2-3	NA	ASSLSPGADTQY
TRBV19	TRBJ2-4	few	ASYDGGNPGKNIQY
TRBV11-2	TRBJ2-4	NA	ASSPDRVQNIQY
TRBV30	TRBJ2-7	once	AWSVGGGAYEQY
TRBV5-1	TRBJ1-1	NA	ASSFQGASTEAF
TRBV5-4	TRBJ1-1	NA	ASSLVGFNTEAF
TRBV29-1	TRBJ1-1	NA	SVRNTEAF
TRBV10-3	TRBJ2-7	NA	AISDPDRVPLSYEQY
TRBV6-1	TRBJ1-2	NA	ASSPPDRSGGYT
TRBV6-1	TRBJ2-3	NA	ASRAGGSGGPRQY
TRBV11-3	TRBJ2-7	few	ASSRGQGQNYEQY
TRBV5-1	TRBJ2-1	few	ASSPEGFSYNEQF
TRBV9	TRBJ2-3	NA	ASRKEGASTDTQY
TRBV2	TRBJ2-1	few	ASSAGTNSREQF
TRBV19	TRBJ2-7	NA	ASSMVGSEQY
TRBV11-2	TRBJ2-1	NA	ASSQTGWSGISYNEQF
TRBV7-2	TRBJ2-7	NA	ASSLARDRNEQY
TRBV19	TRBJ1-1	NA	ASSIEVGQPNTEAF
TRBV5-4	TRBJ1-6	NA	ASSSGQAGSYNSPLH
TRBV6-5	TRBJ2-1	NA	ASSYGGGPYNEQF
TRBV7-2	TRBJ1-6	NA	ASSLRRDRGNSPLH
TRBV5-1	TRBJ2-7	NA	ASSLDLGYEQY
TRBV9	TRBJ2-7	NA	ASSVGQGRSYEQY
TRBV6-6	TRBJ2-3	NA	ASSSHDSSSTDTQY
TRBV6-1	TRBJ2-3	NA	ASSPVHEGEDTQY
TRBV11-3	TRBJ2-4	NA	ASSLGGPQENIQY
TRBV7-9	TRBJ2-5	NA	ASSDYRESQETQY
TRBV10-3	TRBJ2-1	NA	AINWAEGNEQF
TRBV5-1	TRBJ2-3	NA	ASSGGSTDTQY
TRBV27	TRBJ1-4	once	ASRRTGDLELF
TRBV5-8	TRBJ1-1	once	ARTLPTGLGAF
TRBV7-2	TRBJ1-1	once	ASSIQGAGVNTEAF
TRBV5-5	TRBJ1-2	NA	ASSGGGSYGYT
TRBV19	TRBJ1-2	NA	ASSIVRDGYT
TRBV19	TRBJ2-2	NA	ASSVRQGVTGELF
TRBV27	TRBJ2-3	NA	ASSLIQGMSTDTQY
TRBV2	TRBJ2-5	once	ASSEDQGVGETQY
TRBV5-1	TRBJ2-7	NA	ASSLAQAAYEQY
TRBV10-3	TRBJ1-2	few	AIRTVGYT